This TCR beta chain appears in the sequencing data of a study of blood T cell repertoires in COVID-19 (dated by TCRdb to 2019 to 2021). Study-wide context: Samples from collaborators originated in the United States, Italy and Spain and spanned both the acute and convalescent phases of COVID-19. HLA class I and class II types, where available, came from metadata supplied by the sample provider rather than from assay-based typing. The material from the prospective study consisted of cDNA or gDNA derived from T cells, B-cell-depleted T cells, or PBMCs. The dataset comprised deeply sampled blood TCRbeta repertoires from subjects exposed to, actively infected with, or recovered from COVID-19. The samples were drawn from two sources: the first 160 participants of the ongoing ImmuneRACE study, and over 950 subjects contributed by 6 global collaborators. The repertoires were made available in a free public database intended to serve as a resource for research on the immune response to SARS-CoV-2. The sample metadata nearly always contained a de-identified subject ID, COVID-19 status, age in years and sex.

One collaborating source in Seattle enrolled patients while the patients were actively infected and followed the patients over time throughout the course of disease. The collaborating institutions used their own protocols to collect whole blood in K2EDTA tubes. For TCRbeta analysis, collaborator samples were shipped as frozen whole blood, as isolated PBMCs, or as DNA extracted from either sample type. TCRbeta CDR3 regions were amplified from genomic DNA by means of the immunoSEQ Assay, a bias-controlled multiplex PCR. Per the source publication's procedure: Nucleated cell counts per sample were estimated from amplification of reference gene primers within the assay. To quantify the absolute abundance of each unique TCRbeta CDR3 rearrangement, sequence reads were collapsed and filtered. For each sample, productive Simpson clonality was calculated by taking the square root of Simpson's diversity index across productive rearrangements. Imported from immuneACCESS, the table was reduced by TCRdb to in-frame sequences with V and J called. These copies leave out some clones; in studies compared against another copy, an unresolved V gene accounts for under half, and the cause of the remainder is not known. Clone size and V and J calls were adopted from that table, with D and trimming inferred from the DNA. The sample profile shows around 210,000 clones; almost 85% of them were found once. The ten largest clones represent 5.1% of the sample.

In its sample, this clone was seen a few times. Its antigen is not yet known. Per-nucleotide qualities are absent, and no much larger clonotype sits a single base away. Broader findings and caveats from the paper: The amount of clinical and demographic metadata varied by source and participant and was provided uncurated.

In the germline V gene (reference sequence), CDR1 corresponds to MNHEY and CDR2 to SMNVEV. Cut back by 9 bases and 1 base, the V and J ends lie 13 bases apart. The CDR3, cysteine through phenylalanine, is 13 amino acids long. The DNA shown is the 39-base CDR3, in frame from base 1. The sample comprised peripheral blood. The chain couples TRBV27 to TRBJ2-7, with TRBD2 perhaps the D gene, on 6 matching bases. This receptor was identified in a man in his forties or fifties with COVID-19, enrolled during active disease. The bases are TGTGCCAGTGGGAGGCTGGGGTCCTACGAGCAGTACTTC. The translation is CASGRLGSYEQYF.